Sequencing of this T cell receptor beta chain was carried out in a study of T cell repertoires in cytomegalovirus infection. Study summary: Well-studied HLA-B-restricted CMV epitopes were used in the study alongside recently identified HLA-C-restricted ones. CMV infection together with matching HLA type was indicated by public TCR beta signatures. Study-wide results and limits: HLA-C-restricted, CMV-specific TCR beta clonotypes were dominant ex vivo. The cumulative frequency of public TCR beta families identified carriers of CMV plus the relevant HLA.

Many counts were recorded for this clonotype. Its antigen is unknown. TCRdb reanalysed the reads using MiXCR and keeps one entry per CDR3 protein. The repertoire holds around 430,000 distinct CDR3 sequences, with roughly 43% as singletons. This clonotype was obtained from a human donor in good health (CMV status not recorded). Some clones in this sample may be carry-over from other donors' samples. This specimen was cultured PBMCs, taken from culture after CMV antigen stimulation.

The CDR3 DNA reads TGTGCCAGCAGCTTCCAGCTAGGGGATACGCAGTATTTT. Protein sequence: CASSFQLGDTQYF. The rearrangement uses TRBV7-2 and TRBJ2-3; D remains unclear. Germline V gene lookup returns CDR1 SGHTA and CDR2 FQGNSA. Trimming left V 3 bases short and J 6 bases short, with 10 bases between. CDR3 length: 13 residues.